This TCR beta chain was sequenced for a study of blood T cell repertoires in COVID-19. CDR1 and CDR2 from the germline V gene are KGHDR and SFDVKD. This CDR3 spans 15 amino acids. Trimming left V 3 bases short and J 5 bases short, with 13 bases between. Data came from immunoSEQ multiplex PCR; TCRdb stores just in-frame clones and leaves some out. Found here are roughly 250,000 clones, approximately 90% of them singletons; the top ten hold 3.7%. The sequence was obtained from a woman in her thirties or forties with acute or convalescent COVID-19. The sequencing sample was made of peripheral blood. J is TRBJ2-1 and V is TRBV24-1, with a possible D match to TRBD1 (6 bases). The CDR3 spells CATSDRRQANNEQFF. For the CDR3, the DNA is TGTGCCACCAGTGATCGTCGACAGGCCAACAATGAGCAGTTCTTC.